Below are 14 T cell receptor beta chains sequenced from a single sample in a study of T cells in Graves' hyperthyroidism and ophthalmopathy. The investigators amplified TCR beta CDR3 regions from RNA transcripts. With the HTBI primer set, the TCR CDR3 went through a first round of RT-PCR. TCRdb itself ran the multiplex PCR reads through MiXCR, one entry per CDR3 protein. The sample consists of hundreds of thousands of distinct CDR3 sequences, approximately 15% of them appearing once. What was sequenced was blood. These TCRs come from a woman in her thirties with Graves' hyperthyroidism that later progressed to Graves' ophthalmopathy.

This clonotype was observed at least ten times. The rearrangement uses TRBV11-3 and TRBJ2-3; D possibly corresponds to TRBD2 (5 bases). The CDR3 is made up of 15 amino acids. Germline CDR1 reads SGHNT; CDR2 reads YENEEA. Trimming shortened V by 3 bases and J by 5 bases, and 15 bases separated the two germline ends. CDR3 DNA: TGTGCCAGCAGCTTCGCCCTCGAGGGCCAAGATACGCAGTATTTT. Translation: CASSFALEGQDTQYF.

In this sample, this clonotype turned up a few times. This chain joins TRBV19 and TRBJ2-7, with D tentatively TRBD1 or TRBD2 (7 bases each). The V and J ends lost 5 bases and 3 bases respectively, with 14 bases between them. The CDR3 sequence is 14 residues long. Germline CDR1 reads LNHDA; CDR2 reads SQIVND (reference sequence). The CDR3 DNA reads TGTGCCAGTAGTTCGCAGGGGGGGGGCTACGAGCAGTACTTC. Its translation is CASSSQGGGYEQYF.

This clonotype was seen ten or more times. The rearrangement joins TRBV7-2 to TRBJ2-6; D is ambiguous. Trimming removed 2 bases from V and 4 bases from J, with 9 bases in between. The CDR3 runs 15 residues. Germline V CDR1 and CDR2: SGHTA, FQGNSA. The CDR3 DNA is TGTGCCAGCAGCTTAACTCTAAGCGGGGCCAACGTCCTGACTTTC. Its protein product is CASSLTLSGANVLTF.

This clonotype has a handful of counts. The V call is TRBV6-1, the J call TRBJ2-5, with 14 nucleotides matching TRBD2. Germline CDR1 reads MNHNS; CDR2 reads SASEGT. This CDR3 is 15 amino acids long. With 5 bases clipped from V and 5 bases from J, the junction kept 4 bases outside the gene matches. CDR3 in DNA: TGTGCCAGCAGTCGACTAGCGGGAGGGGGGGAGACCCAGTACTTC. Protein sequence: CASSRLAGGGETQYF.

This clonotype was found many times. The rearrangement joins TRBV7-3 to TRBJ2-3; no definite D call. Germline CDR1 reads SGHTA; CDR2 reads FQGTGA. CDR3 size: 13 residues. V was cut by 4 bases and J by 6 bases, with 11 bases left in between. CDR3: CASSSITTDTQYF. DNA of the CDR3: TGTGCCAGCAGCTCGATTACGACTGATACGCAGTATTTT.

There are many counts of this clonotype. This chain links TRBV2 with TRBJ2-1, with 10 positions matching TRBD2. The CDR3 loop spans 12 amino acids. CDR1 is SNHLY, CDR2 FYNNEI, per germline. Trimming at V came to 6 bases and at J to 14 bases, leaving 7 bases not matched to a gene. The CDR3 loop is CASRLLAGREFF. The CDR3 bases are TGTGCCAGCAGACTACTAGCGGGGAGAGAGTTCTTC.

This clonotype was counted many times. V is TRBV29-1 and J is TRBJ2-7, with TRBD1 identical over 7 bases. This CDR3 is 14 amino acids long. V trimming: 6 bases; J trimming: 2 bases; junction bases outside the gene matches: 10. Germline V gives CDR1 SQVTM, CDR2 ANQGSEA. For the CDR3, the DNA is TGCAGCGTCTCTCCGACCGACAGGGCCTACGAGCAGTACTTC. It encodes CSVSPTDRAYEQYF.

Ten or more counts support this clonotype. The chain is built from TRBV4-3 and TRBJ2-1; D uncertain. The CDR3 spans 11 residues. The germline V and J ends were trimmed by 2 bases and 4 bases, with 0 bases remaining between them. Looked up from germline, CDR1 is LGHNA and CDR2 is YSLEER. CDR3 loop: CASSQYNEQFF. CDR3 in DNA: TGCGCCAGCAGCCAATACAATGAGCAGTTCTTC.

This clonotype was seen many times. This chain uses TRBV27 with TRBJ2-7, with D possibly being TRBD1 or TRBD2 (5 bases each). Germline V gives CDR1 MNHEY, CDR2 SMNVEV (reference sequence). Trimming took off 1 base at V and 1 base at J, with 11 bases between the two ends. The CDR3 loop spans 15 amino acids. The CDR3 sequence is CASSLLGTGSYEQYF. CDR3 coding DNA: TGTGCCAGCAGTTTATTAGGGACGGGATCCTACGAGCAGTACTTC.

The chain has TRBV20-1 and TRBJ1-6, with unresolved D. This CDR3 is built from 14 residues. Germline V CDR1 and CDR2: DFQATT, SNEGSKA (reference sequence). V was clipped by 5 bases and J by 9 bases, with 17 bases between them. Written as DNA, the CDR3 is TGCAGTGCTGGGTCCGAGGGTGAGAGTTCACCCCTCCACTTT. Amino acid sequence: CSAGSEGESSPLHF.

This clonotype was counted only a few times. Written as DNA, the CDR3 is TGTGCCAGCCATATCGGACCACCCTACGAGCAGTACTTC. Its protein is CASHIGPPYEQYF. V gene TRBV19 combines with J gene TRBJ2-7; D is unresolved. V gave up 9 bases and J gave up 2 bases, with 14 bases separating them. This CDR3 comprises 13 residues. Per the germline V gene, CDR1 is LNHDA and CDR2 is SQIVND (reference sequence).

This clonotype came up many times. The chain's CDR3 is CASSFLDRVYEQYF. CDR3 in DNA: TGTGCCAGCAGTTTTTTGGACAGGGTCTACGAGCAGTACTTC. The chain employs TRBV27 and TRBJ2-7; 8 bases line up with TRBD1. Germline CDR1 and CDR2: MNHEY and SMNVEV (reference sequence). The CDR3 extends over 14 amino acids. The trim removed 3 bases at V and 3 bases at J, leaving 4 bases unmatched.

This clonotype was counted ten times or more. This chain joins TRBV20-1 and TRBJ1-2; 8 nucleotides line up with TRBD1. Germline V gene data show CDR1 as DFQATT and CDR2 as SNEGSKA (reference sequence). V dropped 3 bases and J dropped 9; count of bases not matched to a gene: 6. CDR3 length: 12 residues. For the CDR3, the DNA is TGCAGTGCTAGCCAGGGGGCTAGGAGCTACACCTTC. Its protein product is CSASQGARSYTF.

This clonotype was seen repeatedly, ten times or more. The V call is TRBV29-1, the J call TRBJ1-2; D gene unclear. This CDR3 region has 12 residues. V lost 4 bases and J 7 bases, leaving 13 bases between the germline ends. Per germline, CDR1 SQVTM and CDR2 ANQGSEA. CDR3 DNA: TGCAGCGTTGGACCGGAAGGTCGTGGCTACACCTTC. Translated, it gives CSVGPEGRGYTF.